A selection of T cell receptor beta chains follows, all from one sample in a study of neurological immune-mediated disorders. TCRdb reanalysed the 5' RACE reads using MiXCR and keeps one entry per CDR3 protein. Among about 48,000 distinct CDR3 sequences listed, approximately 10% were seen once. Sequences were obtained from PBMCs. These receptors all come from a woman aged 40 to 55 with HTLV-1-associated myelopathy (HAM/TSP). Each CDR3 is given without its conserved first and last residue.

V | length | CDR3
TRBV5-1 | 14 | ANSLIPGPNTGELF
TRBV3-1 | 15 | ASSQGQGGAYTDTQY
TRBV20-1 | 11 | SASRTGDYGYT
TRBV29-1 | 11 | SVRTGNTGELF
TRBV5-6 | 13 | ASSLGDRGTDTQY
TRBV29-1 | 13 | SVEDLGSANYGYT
TRBV5-1 | 13 | ASSPRGFGTDTQY
TRBV12-3/TRBV12-4 | 13 | ASSFGTTSTNTQY
TRBV2 | 10 | ASSDEVQPQH
TRBV12-3/TRBV12-4 | 12 | ASSTGGWGYEQY
TRBV7-2 | 10 | ASSSEGETQY
TRBV12-3/TRBV12-4 | 11 | ASSLASIYEQY
TRBV28 | 14 | ASRPRDRGRADTQY
TRBV5-6 | 12 | ASSSGQGWYEQY